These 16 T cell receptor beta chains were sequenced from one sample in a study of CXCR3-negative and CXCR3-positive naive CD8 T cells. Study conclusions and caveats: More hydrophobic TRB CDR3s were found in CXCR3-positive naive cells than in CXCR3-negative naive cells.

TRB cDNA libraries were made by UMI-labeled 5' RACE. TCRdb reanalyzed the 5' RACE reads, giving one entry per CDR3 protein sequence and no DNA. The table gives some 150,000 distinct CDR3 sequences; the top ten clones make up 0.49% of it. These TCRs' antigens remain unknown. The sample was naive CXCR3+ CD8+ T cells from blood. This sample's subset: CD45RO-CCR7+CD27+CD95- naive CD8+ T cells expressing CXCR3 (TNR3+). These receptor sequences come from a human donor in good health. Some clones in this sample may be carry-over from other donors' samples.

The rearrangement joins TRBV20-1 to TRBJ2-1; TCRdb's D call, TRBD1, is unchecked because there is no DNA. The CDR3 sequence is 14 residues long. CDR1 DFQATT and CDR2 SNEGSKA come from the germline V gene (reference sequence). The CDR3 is CSVYSGASYNEQFF.

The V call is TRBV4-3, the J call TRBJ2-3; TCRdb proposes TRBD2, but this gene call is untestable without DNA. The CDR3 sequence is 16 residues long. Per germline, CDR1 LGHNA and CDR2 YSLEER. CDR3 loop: CASSHGIAEGTDTQYF.

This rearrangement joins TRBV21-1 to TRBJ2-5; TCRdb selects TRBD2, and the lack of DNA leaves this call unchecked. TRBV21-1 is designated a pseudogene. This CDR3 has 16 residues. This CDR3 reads CASSNSPSGIKETQYF.

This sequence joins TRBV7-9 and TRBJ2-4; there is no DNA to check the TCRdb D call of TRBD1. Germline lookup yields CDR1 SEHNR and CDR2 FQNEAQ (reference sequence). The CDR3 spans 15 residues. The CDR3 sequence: CASSPAGTGYNIQYF.

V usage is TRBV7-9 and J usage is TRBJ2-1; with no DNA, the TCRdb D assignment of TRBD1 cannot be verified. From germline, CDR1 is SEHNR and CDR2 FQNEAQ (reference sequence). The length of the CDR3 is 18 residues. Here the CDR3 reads CASSLARGETSSYNEQFF.

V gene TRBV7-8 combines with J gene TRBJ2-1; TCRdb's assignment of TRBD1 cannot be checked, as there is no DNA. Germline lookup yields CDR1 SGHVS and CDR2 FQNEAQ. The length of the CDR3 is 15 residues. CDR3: CASSSQGLEYNEQFF.

Here the CDR3 reads CSARGTSGMADEQFF. The gene calls are TRBV20-1 and TRBJ2-1; TCRdb's D gene call, TRBD2, goes unchecked for lack of DNA. From germline, CDR1 is DFQATT and CDR2 SNEGSKA (reference sequence). The CDR3 has 15 residues.

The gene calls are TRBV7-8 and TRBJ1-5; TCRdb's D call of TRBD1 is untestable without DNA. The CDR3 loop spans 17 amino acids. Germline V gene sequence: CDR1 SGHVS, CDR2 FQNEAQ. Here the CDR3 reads CASSPGGAAYSNQPQHF.

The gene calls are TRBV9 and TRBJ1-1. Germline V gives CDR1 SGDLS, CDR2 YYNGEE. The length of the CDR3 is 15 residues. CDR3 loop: CASSVVSSANTEAFF.

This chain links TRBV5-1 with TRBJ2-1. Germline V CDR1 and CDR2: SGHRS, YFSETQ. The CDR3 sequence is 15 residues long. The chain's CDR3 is CASSLASLSYNEQFF. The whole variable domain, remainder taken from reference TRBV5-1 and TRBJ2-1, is KAGVTQTPRYLIKTRGQQVTLSCSPISGHRSVSWYQQTPGQGLQFLFEYFSETQRNKGNFPGRFSGRQFSNSRSEMNVSTLELGDSALYLCASSLASLSYNEQFFGPGTRLTVL.

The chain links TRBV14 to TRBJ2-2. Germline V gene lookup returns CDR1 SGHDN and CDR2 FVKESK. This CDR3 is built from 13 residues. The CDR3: CASSQGVTGELFF.

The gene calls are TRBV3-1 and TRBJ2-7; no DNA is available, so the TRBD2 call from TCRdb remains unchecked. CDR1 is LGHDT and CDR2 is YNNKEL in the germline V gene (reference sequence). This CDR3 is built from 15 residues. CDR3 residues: CASSQTGTSALEQYF.

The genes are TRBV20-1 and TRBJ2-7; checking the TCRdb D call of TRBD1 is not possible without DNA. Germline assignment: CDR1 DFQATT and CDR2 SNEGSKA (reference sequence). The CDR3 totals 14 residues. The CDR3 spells CSARGSDKAYEQYF.

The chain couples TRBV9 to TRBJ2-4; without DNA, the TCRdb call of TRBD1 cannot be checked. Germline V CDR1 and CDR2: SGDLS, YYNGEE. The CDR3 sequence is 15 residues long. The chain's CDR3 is CASSVAGGAYNIQYF.

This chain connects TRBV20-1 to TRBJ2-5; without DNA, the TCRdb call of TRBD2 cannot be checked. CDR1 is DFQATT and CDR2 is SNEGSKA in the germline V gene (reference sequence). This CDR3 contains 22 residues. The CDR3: CRARAYSLLAGVWRGSQETQYF.

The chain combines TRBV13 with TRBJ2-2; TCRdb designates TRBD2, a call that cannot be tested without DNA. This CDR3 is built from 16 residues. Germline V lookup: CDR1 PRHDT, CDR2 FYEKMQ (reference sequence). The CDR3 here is CASSSEQREYTGEQFF.